This T cell receptor beta chain was obtained from a study of blood T cell repertoires in COVID-19. The repertoire was sequenced with immunoSEQ multiplex PCR; TCRdb's copy has only in-frame clones and lacks some. The sample holds hundreds of thousands of clones, more than 80% seen once. Recovered status in Cohort 3 required two negative PCRs, clearance, or symptom resolution. Germline V gives CDR1 ENHRY, CDR2 SYGVKD. The CDR3 has 13 amino acids. The V gene lost 6 bases and the J gene lost 1 base, with 9 bases spanning the gap. As concerns this clone: Other DNA sequences in this sample translate to the same CDR3.

The chain employs TRBV10-3 and TRBJ1-1, with a weak D call TRBD1 (5 bases). The sequencing input was PBMCs or T cells enriched from blood (not recorded which). The sequence was obtained from a young man who had recovered from COVID-19. Here the CDR3 DNA reads TGTGCCATCAGGGACACGGGGAACACTGAAGCTTTCTTT. Translating it yields CAIRDTGNTEAFF.